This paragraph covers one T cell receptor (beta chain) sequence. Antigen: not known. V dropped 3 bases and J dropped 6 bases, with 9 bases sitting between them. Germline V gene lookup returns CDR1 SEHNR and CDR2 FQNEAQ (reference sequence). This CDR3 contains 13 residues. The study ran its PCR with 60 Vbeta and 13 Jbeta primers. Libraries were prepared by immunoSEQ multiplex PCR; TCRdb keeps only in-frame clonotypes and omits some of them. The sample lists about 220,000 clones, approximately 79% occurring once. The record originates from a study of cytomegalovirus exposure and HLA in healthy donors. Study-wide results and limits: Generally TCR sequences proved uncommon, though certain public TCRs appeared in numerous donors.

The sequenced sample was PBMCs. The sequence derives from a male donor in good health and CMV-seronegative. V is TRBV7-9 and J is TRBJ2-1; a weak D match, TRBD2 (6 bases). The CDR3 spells CASSLAGGNEQFF. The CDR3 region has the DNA TGTGCCAGCAGCTTGGCCGGGGGCAATGAGCAGTTCTTC.